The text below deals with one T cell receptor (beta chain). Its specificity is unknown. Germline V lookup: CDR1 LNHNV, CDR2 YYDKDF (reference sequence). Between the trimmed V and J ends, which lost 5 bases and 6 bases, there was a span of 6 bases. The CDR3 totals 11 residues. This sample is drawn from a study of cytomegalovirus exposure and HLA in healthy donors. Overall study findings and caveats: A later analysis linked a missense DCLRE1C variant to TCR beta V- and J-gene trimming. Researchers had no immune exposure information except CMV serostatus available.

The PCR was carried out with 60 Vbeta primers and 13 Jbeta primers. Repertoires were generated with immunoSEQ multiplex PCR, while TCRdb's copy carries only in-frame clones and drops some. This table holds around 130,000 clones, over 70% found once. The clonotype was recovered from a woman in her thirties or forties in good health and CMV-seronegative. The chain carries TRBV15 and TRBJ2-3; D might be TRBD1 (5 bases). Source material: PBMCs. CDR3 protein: CATSPGDTQYF. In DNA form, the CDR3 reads TGTGCCACCAGCCCAGGGGATACGCAGTATTTT.